The entry below describes one T cell receptor beta chain. In the original processing: It was from reference gene primer amplification that nucleated cell counts were estimated. Sequencing was performed with immunoSEQ multiplex PCR; in TCRdb, only in-frame clones are kept and a portion is missing. V and J calls plus clone size are reproduced from that table; the DNA served to infer D and trimming. The sample has around 100,000 clones; just under 80% are singletons. This sample was taken from a study of blood T cell repertoires in COVID-19. At the level of the study: Samples taken during acute and convalescent COVID-19 were collected in the United States, Italy and Spain. PBMCs, B-cell-depleted T cells, or T cells provided the cDNA or gDNA that made up the material.

This CDR3 comprises 17 residues. From germline, CDR1 is SGHTS and CDR2 YDEGEE. V lost 4 bases, J lost 4 bases, and 12 bases stayed unmatched. The clonotype was recovered from a man aged 65 to 85 with active or convalescent COVID-19. Sequenced input: peripheral blood. V and J are TRBV5-8 and TRBJ2-7; 12 nucleotides align to TRBD2. This CDR3 is CASSPTLTSGSFYEQYF. CDR3 nucleotide sequence: TGTGCCAGCAGCCCTACACTGACTAGCGGGAGCTTTTACGAGCAGTACTTC. The full variable domain, with the rest looked up from reference TRBV5-8 and TRBJ2-7, is EAGVTQSPTHLIKTRGQQATLRCSPISGHTSVYWYQQALGLGLQFLLWYDEGEERNRGNFPPRFSGRQFPNYSSELNVNALELEDSALYLCASSPTLTSGSFYEQYFGPGTRLTVT.